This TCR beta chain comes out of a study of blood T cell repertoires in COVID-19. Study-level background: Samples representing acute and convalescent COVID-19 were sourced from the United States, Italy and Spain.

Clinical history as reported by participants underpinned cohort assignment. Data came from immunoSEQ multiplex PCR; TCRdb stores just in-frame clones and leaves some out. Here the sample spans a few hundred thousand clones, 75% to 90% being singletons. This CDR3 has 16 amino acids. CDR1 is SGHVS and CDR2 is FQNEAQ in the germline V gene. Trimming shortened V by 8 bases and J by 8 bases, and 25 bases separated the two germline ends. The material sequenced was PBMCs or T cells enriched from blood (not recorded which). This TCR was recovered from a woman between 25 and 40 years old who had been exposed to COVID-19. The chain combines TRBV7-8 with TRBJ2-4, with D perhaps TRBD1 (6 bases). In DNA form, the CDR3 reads TGTGCCAGCGGCTCATTCCACGGCAGGGGTATAGACATTCAGTACTTC. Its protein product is CASGSFHGRGIDIQYF.